Sequencing of this T cell receptor beta chain was carried out in a study of T cell responses to AZD1222 COVID-19 vaccine. The data were produced by immunoSEQ multiplex PCR, yet TCRdb's version contains in-frame clones alone and is incomplete. The sample records 100,000 to 120,000 clones, about 90% being singletons. The CDR3 is 15 amino acids. Between the trimmed V and J ends, which lost 0 bases and 1 base, there was a span of 7 bases. Per germline, CDR1 SGHTA and CDR2 FQGNSA. Sample: peripheral blood, taken 28 days after the second AZD1222 dose. This clonotype was obtained from an adult who received the AZD1222 COVID-19 vaccine. The chain joins TRBV7-2 to TRBJ1-5, with a weak D call TRBD1 (6 bases). The CDR3 sequence: CASSLATGSNQPQHF. CDR3 DNA sequence: TGTGCCAGCAGCTTAGCGACAGGAAGCAATCAGCCCCAGCATTTT.